This TCR beta chain was observed in a study of blood T cell repertoires in COVID-19. About the research overall: Both acute and convalescent COVID-19 samples were obtained from the United States, Italy and Spain. Sample material is recorded as cDNA or gDNA derived from T cells, B-cell-depleted T cells, or PBMCs.

Some clones are missing from TCRdb's copy, which holds only in-frame ones; the method was immunoSEQ multiplex PCR. The data contain approximately 74,000 clones, approximately 88% of them singletons. The CDR3 consists of 15 residues. Trimming cost V 1 base and J 4 bases; bases outside gene matches: 5. Germline assignment: CDR1 SEHNR and CDR2 FQNEAQ (reference sequence). The sequenced material came from peripheral blood. The source is an elderly man with active or convalescent COVID-19. The chain uses TRBV7-9 and TRBJ2-3; TRBD1 matches 7 bases. CDR3 sequence: CASSLDRTGPDTQYF. The DNA for the CDR3 is TGTGCCAGCAGCTTAGATAGGACAGGCCCAGATACGCAGTATTTT.